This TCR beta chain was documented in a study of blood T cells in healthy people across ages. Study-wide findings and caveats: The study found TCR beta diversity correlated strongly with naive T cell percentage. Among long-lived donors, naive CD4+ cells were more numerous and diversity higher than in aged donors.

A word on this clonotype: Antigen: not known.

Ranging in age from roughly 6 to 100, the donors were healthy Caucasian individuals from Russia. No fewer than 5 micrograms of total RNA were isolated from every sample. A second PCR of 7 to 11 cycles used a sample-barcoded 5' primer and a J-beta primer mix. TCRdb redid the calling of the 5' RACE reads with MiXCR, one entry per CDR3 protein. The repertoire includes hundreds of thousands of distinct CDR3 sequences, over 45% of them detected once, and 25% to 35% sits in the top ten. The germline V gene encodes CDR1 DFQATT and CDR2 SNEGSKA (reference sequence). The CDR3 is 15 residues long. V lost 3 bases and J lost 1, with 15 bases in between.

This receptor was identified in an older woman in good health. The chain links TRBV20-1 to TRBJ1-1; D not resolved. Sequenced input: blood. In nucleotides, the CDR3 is TGCAGTGCTAGTTACTTATCCCGGGGGAACACTGAAGCTTTCTTT. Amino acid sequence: CSASYLSRGNTEAFF.